Listed below are T cell receptor beta chains from one sample, sequenced in a study of early T cells in non-severe SARS-CoV-2 infection. Each CDR3 protein is one row after TCRdb ran MiXCR on the 5' RACE reads. The sample yields tens of thousands of distinct CDR3 sequences, around 12% seen once. Sequenced material: whole blood, taken at baseline. The origin of the receptors is an adult who was a healthcare worker with PCR-confirmed SARS-CoV-2 infection or an uninfected control (not recorded which). CDR3s include the opening cysteine and the closing phenylalanine or tryptophan. D genes are given only for firm matches. Not every row has a clone size; where given, it reads once, few, many or a size class.

DNA: TGTGCCAGCAGTTTAAAGCGTGGGGACAGGGTCGATGAGCAGTTCTTC
CDR3: CASSLKRGDRVDEQFF
D: TRBD1
J: TRBJ2-1
length: 16
V: TRBV28
size: many

DNA: TGCGCCAGCAGCCAGGGGGGGGCCGAGAACATTCAGTACTTC
CDR3: CASSQGGAENIQYF
D: .
J: TRBJ2-4
length: 14
V: TRBV4-1
size: .

DNA: TGTGCCAGCACCCTGGGGCACTATGGCTACACCTTC
CDR3: CASTLGHYGYTF
D: .
J: TRBJ1-2
length: 12
V: TRBV12-3/TRBV12-4
size: .

DNA: TGTGCCAGCTCACACGGACAGGTCGGTGAGACCCAGTACTTC
CDR3: CASSHGQVGETQYF
D: TRBD1
J: TRBJ2-5
length: 14
V: TRBV18
size: few

DNA: TGTGCCAGCAGCCCACGGGCGGGCGACTATGGCTACACCTTC
CDR3: CASSPRAGDYGYTF
D: .
J: TRBJ1-2
length: 14
V: TRBV12-3/TRBV12-4
size: .

DNA: TGTGCCAGCAGTTCCTTGGGGGAAGGTAGCAATCAGCCCCAGCATTTT
CDR3: CASSSLGEGSNQPQHF
D: .
J: TRBJ1-5
length: 16
V: TRBV6-5
size: many

DNA: TGTGCCAGCAGCTTAGTTAGCGCAGATACGCAGTATTTT
CDR3: CASSLVSADTQYF
D: .
J: TRBJ2-3
length: 13
V: TRBV7-6
size: .

DNA: TGTGCCAGCACGCTAAACAGGGGGAAGGGCACTGAAGCTTTCTTT
CDR3: CASTLNRGKGTEAFF
D: TRBD1
J: TRBJ1-1
length: 15
V: TRBV28
size: few

DNA: TGTGCCAGCAGCTTAGCCTCGGGGGCGGATGAAAAACTGTTTTTT
CDR3: CASSLASGADEKLFF
D: .
J: TRBJ1-4
length: 15
V: TRBV7-6
size: .

DNA: TGCGCCAGCAGCCAGGGCAAGGGGCTGAGCGAGCAGTACTTC
CDR3: CASSQGKGLSEQYF
D: .
J: TRBJ2-7
length: 14
V: TRBV5-1
size: .

DNA: TGTGCCAGCGCGGGGGGACAGGGGATCTCACCCCTCCACTTT
CDR3: CASAGGQGISPLHF
D: TRBD1
J: TRBJ1-6
length: 14
V: TRBV27
size: .

DNA: TGTGCCAGCAGCATCACTAGCGGACTACGGACAGATACGCAGTATTTT
CDR3: CASSITSGLRTDTQYF
D: TRBD2
J: TRBJ2-3
length: 16
V: TRBV14
size: many

DNA: TGTGCCAGCAGCTACGGCGCACACCGGACTGGAAACACCATATATTTT
CDR3: CASSYGAHRTGNTIYF
D: .
J: TRBJ1-3
length: 16
V: TRBV6-5
size: few

DNA: TGCAGTGCTAGCCCAGGATCCCTGAACACTGAAGCTTTCTTT
CDR3: CSASPGSLNTEAFF
D: .
J: TRBJ1-1
length: 14
V: TRBV20-1
size: .

DNA: TGTGCCAGCAGTTACACCTCTTTGGGGCGGCATCAGCCCCAGCATTTT
CDR3: CASSYTSLGRHQPQHF
D: .
J: TRBJ1-5
length: 16
V: TRBV6-2/TRBV6-3
size: few

DNA: TGTGCCAGCAGCCGGTACAGGGGGAGCTCCTACAATGAGCAGTTCTTC
CDR3: CASSRYRGSSYNEQFF
D: TRBD1
J: TRBJ2-1
length: 16
V: TRBV7-9
size: few

DNA: TGTGCCATCAGCCCGGGGTACTCCTACAATGAGCAGTTCTTC
CDR3: CAISPGYSYNEQFF
D: .
J: TRBJ2-1
length: 14
V: TRBV10-3
size: .

DNA: TGTGCCAGCAGCTTAGATTCGGGCCTCGCTGAAGCTTTCTTT
CDR3: CASSLDSGLAEAFF
D: .
J: TRBJ1-1
length: 14
V: TRBV7-9
size: medium-sized

DNA: TGTGCCAGCAGTCGGTTAGGGGGAAGGAGCACAGATACGCAGTATTTT
CDR3: CASSRLGGRSTDTQYF
D: .
J: TRBJ2-3
length: 16
V: TRBV6-2/TRBV6-3
size: few

DNA: TGTGCCACCAGCAGGGGAGGGCATCAGCCCCAGCATTTT
CDR3: CATSRGGHQPQHF
D: .
J: TRBJ1-5
length: 13
V: TRBV15
size: .

DNA: TGTGCCAGCAGCTTAGGGGGGACAGTGGAGCAGTTCTTC
CDR3: CASSLGGTVEQFF
D: TRBD1
J: TRBJ2-1
length: 13
V: TRBV7-2
size: few

DNA: TGTGCCAGCAGCTACCCCCCAGGGGGCGCCGGGCTGGACAATGAGCAGTTCTTC
CDR3: CASSYPPGGAGLDNEQFF
D: .
J: TRBJ2-1
length: 18
V: TRBV21-1
size: .

DNA: TGCAGTGCAGACCGGGACAGTGAGCGGCGTACGCAGTATTTT
CDR3: CSADRDSERRTQYF
D: TRBD1
J: TRBJ2-3
length: 14
V: TRBV20-1
size: many

DNA: TGTGCCAGCAGCTTAAGGAGTGATTTCTCCTACGAGCAGTACTTC
CDR3: CASSLRSDFSYEQYF
D: .
J: TRBJ2-7
length: 15
V: TRBV7-6
size: few

DNA: TGTGCCATCAGTGAGAAGGGAGGAGACTACGAGCAGTACTTC
CDR3: CAISEKGGDYEQYF
D: .
J: TRBJ2-7
length: 14
V: TRBV10-3
size: .

DNA: TGTGCCAGCAGCCAAGGCTTTGGGGGGGCCGTAATCACTGAAGCTTTCTTT
CDR3: CASSQGFGGAVITEAFF
D: .
J: TRBJ1-1
length: 17
V: TRBV4-2
size: many

DNA: TGTGCCAGCAGCCTTACGACAGTCAACACTGAAGCTTTCTTT
CDR3: CASSLTTVNTEAFF
D: .
J: TRBJ1-1
length: 14
V: TRBV2
size: few

DNA: TGCGCCAGCAGCCAAGATCGGGCAGGGCCTGAAGCTTTCTTT
CDR3: CASSQDRAGPEAFF
D: .
J: TRBJ1-1
length: 14
V: TRBV4-3
size: medium-sized

DNA: TGCGCCAGCAGCTTTAGCGGCACAGGGGTGCCTCCCACAGATACGCAGTATTTT
CDR3: CASSFSGTGVPPTDTQYF
D: .
J: TRBJ2-3
length: 18
V: TRBV5-1
size: few

DNA: TGTGCCAGCAGCCTGGACGGTAGATATGGCTACACCTTC
CDR3: CASSLDGRYGYTF
D: .
J: TRBJ1-2
length: 13
V: TRBV12-3/TRBV12-4
size: .

DNA: TGTGCCAGCAGGGGGACTAGCGTGGAGACCCAGTACTTC
CDR3: CASRGTSVETQYF
D: TRBD2
J: TRBJ2-5
length: 13
V: TRBV6-1
size: many

DNA: TGCAGTGCTTTTACCGGGACTAGCGGGGGGGTGGCAGATACGCAGTATTTT
CDR3: CSAFTGTSGGVADTQYF
D: TRBD2
J: TRBJ2-3
length: 17
V: TRBV20-1
size: few

DNA: TGCGCCAGCAGCGGGAACAGCAGACAGGGGACCTATGGCTACACCTTC
CDR3: CASSGNSRQGTYGYTF
D: TRBD1
J: TRBJ1-2
length: 16
V: TRBV5-1
size: many

DNA: TGTGCCAGCACGGGACAGTACACTGAAGCTTTCTTT
CDR3: CASTGQYTEAFF
D: TRBD1
J: TRBJ1-1
length: 12
V: TRBV2
size: .

DNA: TGTGCCAGCAGTTATGCGGACACTAATGAAAAACTGTTTTTT
CDR3: CASSYADTNEKLFF
D: .
J: TRBJ1-4
length: 14
V: TRBV6-2/TRBV6-3
size: .

DNA: TGTGCCAGCAGTTACGTACAGGGCGCGAGCGGCCCCCTGTTTTTT
CDR3: CASSYVQGASGPLFF
D: .
J: TRBJ1-4
length: 15
V: TRBV6-6
size: many

DNA: TGTGCCAGCAGCTTTGGTCCGGCGGCGAACACCGGGGAGCTGTTTTTT
CDR3: CASSFGPAANTGELFF
D: .
J: TRBJ2-2
length: 16
V: TRBV5-6
size: few

DNA: TGTGCCAGCTCACCCTCTGGACAGGAAGCTTTCTTT
CDR3: CASSPSGQEAFF
D: .
J: TRBJ1-1
length: 12
V: TRBV18
size: .

DNA: TGCGCCAGCAGCTTGGAGGGGGGCTTACAGCCCCAGCATTTT
CDR3: CASSLEGGLQPQHF
D: .
J: TRBJ1-5
length: 14
V: TRBV5-1
size: .

DNA: TGTGCCAGCAGCCAAGATGCCCGGATCGCGGTGAAAGCTTTCTTT
CDR3: CASSQDARIAVKAFF
D: .
J: TRBJ1-1
length: 15
V: TRBV3-1
size: .

DNA: TGTGCCACCAGTGACAAGTTACGGAGAGAGGATACGCAGTATTTT
CDR3: CATSDKLRREDTQYF
D: .
J: TRBJ2-3
length: 15
V: TRBV24-1
size: few

DNA: TGTGCCAGCAGCCCCCCCGGGGGGAGGAATGGCTACACCTTC
CDR3: CASSPPGGRNGYTF
D: .
J: TRBJ1-2
length: 14
V: TRBV6-6
size: few

DNA: TGTGCCAGCAGCTCAACAGGGGACACCGGGGAGCTGTTTTTT
CDR3: CASSSTGDTGELFF
D: TRBD1
J: TRBJ2-2
length: 14
V: TRBV11-2
size: .

DNA: TGTGCCAGCAGTATAATACAGAATTCACCCCTCCACTTT
CDR3: CASSIIQNSPLHF
D: .
J: TRBJ1-6
length: 13
V: TRBV27
size: .

DNA: TGTGCCAGCAGCCGGACGGGGGGCTTCACTGAAGCTTTCTTT
CDR3: CASSRTGGFTEAFF
D: .
J: TRBJ1-1
length: 14
V: TRBV28
size: .

DNA: TGTGCCAGCTCACAGGTCCTTAGCGGGGCGAACAATGAGCAGTTCTTC
CDR3: CASSQVLSGANNEQFF
D: TRBD2
J: TRBJ2-1
length: 16
V: TRBV18
size: .

DNA: TGCAGTGCCCCAGGGGGGACGCCGAAAGCTAACTATGGCTACACCTTC
CDR3: CSAPGGTPKANYGYTF
D: TRBD1
J: TRBJ1-2
length: 16
V: TRBV20-1
size: .

DNA: TGTGCCAGCAGCACCTCAGGGAGGAATTCACCCCTCCACTTT
CDR3: CASSTSGRNSPLHF
D: .
J: TRBJ1-6
length: 14
V: TRBV7-3
size: many

DNA: TGCGCCAGCAGCCCCATCGTCGCGGCGGCAGCTGGAAACACCATATATTTT
CDR3: CASSPIVAAAAGNTIYF
D: .
J: TRBJ1-3
length: 17
V: TRBV4-1
size: .

DNA: TGCGCCAGCAGTGAGTCTTGGAGGGCTCAGCAGCCCCAGCATTTT
CDR3: CASSESWRAQQPQHF
D: .
J: TRBJ1-5
length: 15
V: TRBV10-1
size: .

DNA: TGTGCCAGCACCGCAGAAATCAATTCACCCCTCCACTTT
CDR3: CASTAEINSPLHF
D: .
J: TRBJ1-6
length: 13
V: TRBV2
size: few

DNA: TGTGCCAGCCAACTCCCAAACAGGAACACTGAAGCTTTCTTT
CDR3: CASQLPNRNTEAFF
D: .
J: TRBJ1-1
length: 14
V: TRBV18
size: .

DNA: TGTGCCAGCTCACTGGGGAGGGCAGCTACTTCCCAGCCCCAGCATTTT
CDR3: CASSLGRAATSQPQHF
D: .
J: TRBJ1-5
length: 16
V: TRBV18
size: many

DNA: TGCGCCAGTGCGAGGGAAGTGTACGAGCAGTACTTC
CDR3: CASAREVYEQYF
D: .
J: TRBJ2-7
length: 12
V: TRBV23-1
size: few

DNA: TGCAGCGTTGGAACAGGGGTGAACACTGAAGCTTTCTTT
CDR3: CSVGTGVNTEAFF
D: TRBD1
J: TRBJ1-1
length: 13
V: TRBV29-1
size: many

DNA: TGCAGTGCTAGCCTAGGGGGCCCCCTCGTGTACTTC
CDR3: CSASLGGPLVYF
D: TRBD1
J: TRBJ2-4
length: 12
V: TRBV20-1
size: .